This section outlines one T cell receptor (beta chain) sequence together with its context. What it binds is unknown. These data are taken from a study of T cell repertoires in cytomegalovirus infection. Study in general: Newly reported HLA-C-restricted and thoroughly characterized HLA-B-restricted CMV epitopes were employed. Public TCR beta signatures indicated both CMV infection and matching HLA type. General study findings and limits: Identification of carriers of CMV plus the relevant HLA was performed using cumulative public TCR beta family frequency. Dominating the ex vivo response were HLA-C-restricted CMV-specific TCR beta clonotypes.

TCRdb redid the calling of the reads with MiXCR, one entry per CDR3 protein. The sample holds a few hundred thousand distinct CDR3 sequences, roughly a third seen once. Germline V gene lookup returns CDR1 SGHVT and CDR2 SQSDAQ. V was pared by 5 bases and J by 3 bases, with 22 bases between. There are 17 residues in the CDR3. The sequencing used cultured PBMCs, collected from culture after CMV antigen stimulation. This clonotype was sampled from a human donor in good health (CMV status not recorded). Some clones in this sample may be carry-over from other donors' samples. The rearrangement joins TRBV7-4 to TRBJ1-1, with a possible D match to TRBD1 (5 bases). In nucleotides, the CDR3 is TGTGCCAGCAGCCACGTCGGCAGGGTTTGGCCTCACACTGAAGCTTTCTTT. It yields the protein CASSHVGRVWPHTEAFF.